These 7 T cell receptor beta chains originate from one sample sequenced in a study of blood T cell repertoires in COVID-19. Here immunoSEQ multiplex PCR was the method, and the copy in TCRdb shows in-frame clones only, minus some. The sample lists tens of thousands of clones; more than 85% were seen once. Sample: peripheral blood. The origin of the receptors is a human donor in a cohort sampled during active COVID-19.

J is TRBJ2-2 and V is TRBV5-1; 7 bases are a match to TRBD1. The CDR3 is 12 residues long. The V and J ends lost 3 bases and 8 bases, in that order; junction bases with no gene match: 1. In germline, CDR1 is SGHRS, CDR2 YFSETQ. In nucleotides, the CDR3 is TGCGCCAGCAGCTGGGGACAGGGGGAGCTGTTTTTT. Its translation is CASSWGQGELFF.

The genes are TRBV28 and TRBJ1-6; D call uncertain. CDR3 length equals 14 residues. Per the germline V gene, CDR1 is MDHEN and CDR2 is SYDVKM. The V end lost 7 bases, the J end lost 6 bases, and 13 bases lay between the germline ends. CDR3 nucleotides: TGTGCCAGCACCCCCCGGGTGGGTAATTCACCCCTCCACTTT. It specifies CASTPRVGNSPLHF. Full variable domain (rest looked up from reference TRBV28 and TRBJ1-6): DVKVTQSSRYLVKRTGEKVFLECVQDMDHENMFWYRQDPGLGLRLIYFSYDVKMKEKGDIPEGYSVSREKKERFSLILESASTNQTSMYLCASTPRVGNSPLHFGNGTRLTVT.

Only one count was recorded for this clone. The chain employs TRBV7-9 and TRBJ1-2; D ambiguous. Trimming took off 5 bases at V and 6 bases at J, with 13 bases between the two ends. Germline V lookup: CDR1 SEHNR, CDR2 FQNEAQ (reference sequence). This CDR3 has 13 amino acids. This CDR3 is CASSPYSLDGYTF. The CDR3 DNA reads TGTGCCAGCAGCCCATACTCACTAGATGGCTACACCTTC.

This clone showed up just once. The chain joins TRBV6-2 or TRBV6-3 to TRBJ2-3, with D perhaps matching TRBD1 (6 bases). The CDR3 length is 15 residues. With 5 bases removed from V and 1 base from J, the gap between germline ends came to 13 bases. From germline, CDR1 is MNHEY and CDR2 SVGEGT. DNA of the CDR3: TGTGCCAGCAGTCCCGGGACATTTGGCACAGATACGCAGTATTTT. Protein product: CASSPGTFGTDTQYF.

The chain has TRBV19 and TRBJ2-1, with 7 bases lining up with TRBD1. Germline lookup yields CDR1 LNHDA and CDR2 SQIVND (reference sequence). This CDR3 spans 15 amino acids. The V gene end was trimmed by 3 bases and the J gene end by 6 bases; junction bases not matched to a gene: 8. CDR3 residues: CASSMIRGPSNEQFF. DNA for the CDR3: TGTGCCAGTAGTATGATTAGGGGGCCCTCCAATGAGCAGTTCTTC.

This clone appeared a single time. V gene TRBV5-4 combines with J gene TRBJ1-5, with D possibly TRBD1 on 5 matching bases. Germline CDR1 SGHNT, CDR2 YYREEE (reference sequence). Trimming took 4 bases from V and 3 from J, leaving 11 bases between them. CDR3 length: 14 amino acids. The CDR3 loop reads CASSTDGHNQPQHF. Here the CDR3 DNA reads TGTGCCAGCAGCACGGACGGACACAATCAGCCCCAGCATTTT. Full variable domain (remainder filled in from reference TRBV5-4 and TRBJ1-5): ETGVTQSPTHLIKTRGQQVTLRCSSQSGHNTVSWYQQALGQGPQFIFQYYREEENGRGNFPPRFSGLQFPNYSSELNVNALELDDSALYLCASSTDGHNQPQHFGDGTRLSIL.

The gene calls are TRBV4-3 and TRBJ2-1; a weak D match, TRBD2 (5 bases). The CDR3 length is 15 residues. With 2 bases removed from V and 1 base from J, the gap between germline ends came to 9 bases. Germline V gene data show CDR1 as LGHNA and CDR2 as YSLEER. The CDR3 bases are TGCGCCAGCAGCCAAATCACTAGTTCCTACAATGAGCAGTTCTTC. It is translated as CASSQITSSYNEQFF.